This TCR beta chain was identified during a study of radiation and T cells in renal cell carcinoma. The table came from immunoSEQ multiplex PCR; TCRdb's copy has only in-frame clones and leaves some out. The repertoire holds 130,000 to 150,000 clones, with 86% as singletons. Time point denoted: blood 4 weeks post-SBRT, at nephrectomy. Sample treatment: 15 Gy SBRT to primary tumor, nephrectomy 4 weeks later. Germline V gene lookup returns CDR1 SGHVS and CDR2 FNYEAQ. Trimming stripped 0 bases from V and 8 bases from J, with 13 bases between. The CDR3 extends over 14 amino acids. This receptor was taken from a woman aged 50 to 60 with renal cell carcinoma. This sample comprised blood, obtained from a patient whose treatment included radiotherapy and nephrectomy. The chain combines TRBV7-6 with TRBJ1-1; no reliable D call. CDR3 region: CASSLATSGGEAFF. Here the CDR3 DNA reads TGTGCCAGCAGCTTAGCGACGTCAGGTGGGGAAGCTTTCTTT.